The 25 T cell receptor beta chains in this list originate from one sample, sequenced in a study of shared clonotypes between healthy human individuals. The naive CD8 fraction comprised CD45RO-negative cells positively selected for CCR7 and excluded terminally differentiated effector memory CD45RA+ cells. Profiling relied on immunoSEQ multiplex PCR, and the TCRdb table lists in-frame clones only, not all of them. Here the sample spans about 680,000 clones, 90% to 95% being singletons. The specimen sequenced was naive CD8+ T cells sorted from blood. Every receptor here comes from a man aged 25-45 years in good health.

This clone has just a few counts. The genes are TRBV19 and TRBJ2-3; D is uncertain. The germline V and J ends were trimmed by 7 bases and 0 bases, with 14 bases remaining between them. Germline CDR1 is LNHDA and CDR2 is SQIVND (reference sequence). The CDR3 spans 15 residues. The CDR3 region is CASNVMGSSTDTQYF. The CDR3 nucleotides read TGTGCCAGTAACGTCATGGGGTCGAGCACAGATACGCAGTATTTT.

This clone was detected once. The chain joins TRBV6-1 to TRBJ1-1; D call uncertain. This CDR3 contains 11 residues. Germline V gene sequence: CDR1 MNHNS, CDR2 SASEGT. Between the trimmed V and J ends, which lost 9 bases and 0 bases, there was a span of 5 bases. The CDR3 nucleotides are TGTGCCAGTATTATGAACACTGAAGCTTTCTTT. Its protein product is CASIMNTEAFF.

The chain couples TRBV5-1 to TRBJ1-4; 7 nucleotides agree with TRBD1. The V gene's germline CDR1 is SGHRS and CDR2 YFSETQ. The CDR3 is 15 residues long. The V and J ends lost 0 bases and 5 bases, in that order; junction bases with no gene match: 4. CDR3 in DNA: TGCGCCAGCAGCTTGGTATCCAGGGGGAATGAAAAACTGTTTTTT. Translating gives CASSLVSRGNEKLFF.

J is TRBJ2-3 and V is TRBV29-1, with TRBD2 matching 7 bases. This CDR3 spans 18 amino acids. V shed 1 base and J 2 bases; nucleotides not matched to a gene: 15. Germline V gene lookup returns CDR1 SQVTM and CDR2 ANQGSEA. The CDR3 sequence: CSVEVLAGVRLHTDTQYF. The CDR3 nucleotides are TGCAGCGTTGAAGTGCTGGCGGGGGTCCGCCTCCACACAGATACGCAGTATTTT.

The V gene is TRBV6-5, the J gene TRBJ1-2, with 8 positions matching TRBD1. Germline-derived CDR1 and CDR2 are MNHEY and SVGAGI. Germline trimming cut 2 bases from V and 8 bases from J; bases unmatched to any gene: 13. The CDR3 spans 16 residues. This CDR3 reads CASSYSSSGGAWGYTF. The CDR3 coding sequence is TGTGCCAGCAGTTACAGTAGTTCAGGGGGCGCTTGGGGCTACACCTTC.

The CDR3 is CSVELAGYEQYF. The CDR3, as DNA: TGCAGCGTTGAACTAGCCGGGTACGAGCAGTACTTC. V and J are TRBV29-1 and TRBJ2-7; weak D call: TRBD2 (5 bases). The CDR3 is 12 amino acids. Germline lookup yields CDR1 SQVTM and CDR2 ANQGSEA. V was trimmed by 2 bases and J by 4 bases, leaving 9 bases between them.

CDR3 in amino acids: CASSLEIAGNTQETQYF. The CDR3 DNA sequence: TGTGCCAGCAGCTTAGAGATAGCGGGAAATACCCAAGAGACCCAGTACTTC. V gene TRBV7-6 combines with J gene TRBJ2-5; the match to TRBD2 covers 8 bases. From germline, CDR1 is SGHVS and CDR2 FNYEAQ. V lost 1 base and J lost 1; bases outside the gene matches: 8. The CDR3 sequence is 17 residues long.

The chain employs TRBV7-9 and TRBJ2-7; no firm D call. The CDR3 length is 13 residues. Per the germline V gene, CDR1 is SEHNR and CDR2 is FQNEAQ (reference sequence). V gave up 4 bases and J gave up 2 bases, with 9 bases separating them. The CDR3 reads CASSSYPPYEQYF. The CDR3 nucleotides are TGTGCCAGCAGCTCCTACCCTCCCTACGAGCAGTACTTC. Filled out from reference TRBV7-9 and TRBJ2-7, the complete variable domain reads DTGVSQNPRHKITKRGQNVTFRCDPISEHNRLYWYRQTLGQGPEFLTYFQNEAQLEKSRLLSDRFSAERPKGSFSTLEIQRTEQGDSAMYLCASSSYPPYEQYFGPGTRLTVT.

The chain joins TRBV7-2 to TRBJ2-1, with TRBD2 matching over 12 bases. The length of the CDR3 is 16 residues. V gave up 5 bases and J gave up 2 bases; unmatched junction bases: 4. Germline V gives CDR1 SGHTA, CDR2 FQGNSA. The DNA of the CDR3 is TGTGCCAGCAGCCCCTCTAGCGGGAGGGCCTACAATGAGCAGTTCTTC. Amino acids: CASSPSSGRAYNEQFF.

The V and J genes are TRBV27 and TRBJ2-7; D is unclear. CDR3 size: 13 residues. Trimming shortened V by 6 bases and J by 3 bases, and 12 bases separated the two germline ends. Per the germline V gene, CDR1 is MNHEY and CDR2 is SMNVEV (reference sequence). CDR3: CASRSGPRYEQYF. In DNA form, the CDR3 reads TGTGCCAGCAGGTCCGGGCCCCGCTACGAGCAGTACTTC.

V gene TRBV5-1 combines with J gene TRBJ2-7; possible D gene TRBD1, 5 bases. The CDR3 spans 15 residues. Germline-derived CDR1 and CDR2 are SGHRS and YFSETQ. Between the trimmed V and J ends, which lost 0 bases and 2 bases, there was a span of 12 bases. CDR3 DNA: TGCGCCAGCAGCTTGGCAGACAGCTTACCCTACGAGCAGTACTTC. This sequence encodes CASSLADSLPYEQYF.

Written as DNA, the CDR3 is TGTGCCAGCAGGAAGACAGGGCTGGCCTACGAGCAGTACTTC. Translation: CASRKTGLAYEQYF. The chain has TRBV6-6 and TRBJ2-7; TRBD1 aligns across 7 bases. V dropped 6 bases and J dropped 2; count of bases not matched to a gene: 7. The CDR3 totals 14 residues. Looked up from germline, CDR1 is MNHNY and CDR2 is SVGAGI (reference sequence).

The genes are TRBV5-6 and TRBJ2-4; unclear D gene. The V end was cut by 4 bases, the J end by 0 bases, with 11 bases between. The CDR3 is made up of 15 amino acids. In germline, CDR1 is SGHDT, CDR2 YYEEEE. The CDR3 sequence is CASSPGRLAKNIQYF. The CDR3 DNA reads TGTGCCAGCAGCCCCGGGCGACTAGCCAAAAACATTCAGTACTTC.

The CDR3 sequence: CASSSDRGGNTIYF. CDR3 bases: TGCGCCAGCAGCTCCGACAGGGGTGGAAACACCATATATTTT. V is TRBV5-1 and J is TRBJ1-3; TRBD1 matches 8 bases. This CDR3 spans 14 amino acids. Germline assignment: CDR1 SGHRS and CDR2 YFSETQ. With 3 bases clipped from V and 3 bases from J, the junction kept 2 bases outside the gene matches.

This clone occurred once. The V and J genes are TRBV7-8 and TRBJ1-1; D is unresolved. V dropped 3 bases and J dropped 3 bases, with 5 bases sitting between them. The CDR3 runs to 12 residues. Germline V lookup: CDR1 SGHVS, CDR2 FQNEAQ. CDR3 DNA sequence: TGTGCCAGCAGCTTGGAGGACACTGAAGCTTTCTTT. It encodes CASSLEDTEAFF.

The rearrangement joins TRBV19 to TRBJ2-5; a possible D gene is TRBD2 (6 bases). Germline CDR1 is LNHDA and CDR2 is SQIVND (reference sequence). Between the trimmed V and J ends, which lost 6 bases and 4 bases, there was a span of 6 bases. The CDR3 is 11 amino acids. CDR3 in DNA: TGTGCCAGTAGGGGGGGAGAGACCCAGTACTTC. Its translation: CASRGGETQYF.

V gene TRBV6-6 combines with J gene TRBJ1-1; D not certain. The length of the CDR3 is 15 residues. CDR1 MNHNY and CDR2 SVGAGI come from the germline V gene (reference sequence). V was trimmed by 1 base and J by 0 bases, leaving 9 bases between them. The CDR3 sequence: CASSYLGRLNTEAFF. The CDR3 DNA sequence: TGTGCCAGCAGTTACTTAGGCAGGTTGAACACTGAAGCTTTCTTT.

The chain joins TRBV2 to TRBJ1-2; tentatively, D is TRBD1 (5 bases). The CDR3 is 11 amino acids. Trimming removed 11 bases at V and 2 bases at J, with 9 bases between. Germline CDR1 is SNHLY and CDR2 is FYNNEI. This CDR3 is CARWTNYGYTF. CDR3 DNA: TGTGCCCGCTGGACAAACTATGGCTACACCTTC.

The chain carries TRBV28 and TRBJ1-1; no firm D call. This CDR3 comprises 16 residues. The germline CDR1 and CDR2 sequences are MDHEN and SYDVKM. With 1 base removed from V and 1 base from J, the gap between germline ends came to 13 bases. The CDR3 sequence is CASSLYGSRENTEAFF. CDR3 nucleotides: TGTGCCAGCAGTTTATACGGTAGCAGAGAGAACACTGAAGCTTTCTTT.

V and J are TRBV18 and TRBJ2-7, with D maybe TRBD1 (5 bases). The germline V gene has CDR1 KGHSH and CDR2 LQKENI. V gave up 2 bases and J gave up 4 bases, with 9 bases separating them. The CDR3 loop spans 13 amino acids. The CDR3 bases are TGTGCCAGCTCACCAGGACAATTGTACGAGCAGTACTTC. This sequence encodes CASSPGQLYEQYF.

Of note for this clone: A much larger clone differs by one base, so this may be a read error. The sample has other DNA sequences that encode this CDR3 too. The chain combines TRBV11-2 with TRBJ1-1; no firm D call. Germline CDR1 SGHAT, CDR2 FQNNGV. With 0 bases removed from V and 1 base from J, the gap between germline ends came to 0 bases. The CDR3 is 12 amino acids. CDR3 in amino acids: CASSLENTEAFF. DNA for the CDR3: TGTGCCAGCAGCTTAGAGAACACTGAAGCTTTCTTT.

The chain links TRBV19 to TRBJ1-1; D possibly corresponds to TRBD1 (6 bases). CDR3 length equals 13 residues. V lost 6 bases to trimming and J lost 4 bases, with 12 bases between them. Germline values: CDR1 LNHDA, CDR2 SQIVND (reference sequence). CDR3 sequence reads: CASSLGGGTEAFF. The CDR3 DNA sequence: TGTGCCAGTAGCCTAGGGGGGGGCACTGAAGCTTTCTTT.

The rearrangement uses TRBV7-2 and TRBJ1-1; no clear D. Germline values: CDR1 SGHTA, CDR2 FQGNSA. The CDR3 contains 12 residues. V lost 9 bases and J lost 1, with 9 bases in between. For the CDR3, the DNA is TGTGCCAGTGGGCGAGGGAACACTGAAGCTTTCTTT. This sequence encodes CASGRGNTEAFF.

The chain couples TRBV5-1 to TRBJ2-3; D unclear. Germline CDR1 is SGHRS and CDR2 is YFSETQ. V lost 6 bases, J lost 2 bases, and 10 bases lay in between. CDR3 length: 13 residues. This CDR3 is CASIRPNTDTQYF. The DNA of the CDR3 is TGCGCCAGCATTAGGCCTAACACAGATACGCAGTATTTT.

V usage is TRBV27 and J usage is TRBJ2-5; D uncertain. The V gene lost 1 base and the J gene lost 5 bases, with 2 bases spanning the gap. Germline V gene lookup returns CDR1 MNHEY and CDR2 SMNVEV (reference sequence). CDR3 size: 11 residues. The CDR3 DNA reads TGTGCCAGCAGTTTATTGGAGACCCAGTACTTC. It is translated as CASSLLETQYF.